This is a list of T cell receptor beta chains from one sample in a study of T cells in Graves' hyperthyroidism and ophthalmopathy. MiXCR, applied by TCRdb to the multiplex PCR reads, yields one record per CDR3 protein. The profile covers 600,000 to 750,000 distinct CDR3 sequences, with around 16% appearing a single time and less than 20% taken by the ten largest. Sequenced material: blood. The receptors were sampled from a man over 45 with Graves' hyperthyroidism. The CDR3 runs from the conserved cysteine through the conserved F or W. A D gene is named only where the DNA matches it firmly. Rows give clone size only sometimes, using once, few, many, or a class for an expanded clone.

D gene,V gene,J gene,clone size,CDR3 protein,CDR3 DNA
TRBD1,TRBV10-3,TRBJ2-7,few,CAISESDRERTGEQYF,TGTGCCATCAGTGAGTCCGACAGGGAGAGGACGGGGGAGCAGTACTTC
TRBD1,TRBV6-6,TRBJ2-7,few,CASSYPGQGSEQYF,TGTGCCAGCAGTTACCCGGGACAGGGATCCGAGCAGTACTTC
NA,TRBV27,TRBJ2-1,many,CASSLSTIGFEQFF,TGTGCCAGCAGTTTATCGACTATAGGGTTTGAGCAGTTCTTC
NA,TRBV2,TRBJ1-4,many,CASSGLGIGEKLFF,TGTGCCAGCAGTGGTCTCGGTATTGGTGAAAAACTGTTTTTT
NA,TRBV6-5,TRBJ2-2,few,CASSYGGLPGTGELFF,TGTGCCAGCAGTTACGGTGGCCTGCCGGGCACCGGGGAGCTGTTTTTT
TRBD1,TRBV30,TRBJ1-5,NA,CAWGGQGGSNQPQHF,TGTGCCTGGGGCGGACAGGGCGGTAGCAATCAGCCCCAGCATTTT
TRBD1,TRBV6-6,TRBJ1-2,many,CASSYSGTGLGYTF,TGTGCCAGCAGTTACTCCGGGACAGGGTTGGGCTACACCTTC
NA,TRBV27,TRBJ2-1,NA,CASSPAGTGYNEQFF,TGTGCCAGCAGCCCGGCGGGGACCGGGTACAATGAGCAGTTCTTC
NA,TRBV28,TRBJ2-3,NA,CASTPVWGPDTQYF,TGTGCCAGCACCCCCGTATGGGGCCCAGATACGCAGTATTTT
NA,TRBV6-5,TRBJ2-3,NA,CASSYATRGTDTQYF,TGTGCCAGCAGTTACGCAACCCGGGGCACAGATACGCAGTATTTT
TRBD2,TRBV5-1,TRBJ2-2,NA,CASSRGLAGNTGELFF,TGCGCCAGCAGTCGAGGACTAGCGGGGAACACCGGGGAGCTGTTTTTT
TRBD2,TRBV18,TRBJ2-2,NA,CASSSRTSEAGELFF,TGTGCCAGCTCATCCCGGACTAGCGAGGCCGGGGAGCTGTTTTTT
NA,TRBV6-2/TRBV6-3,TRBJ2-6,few,CASSYSISASGANVLTF,TGTGCCAGCAGTTACTCTATCAGTGCTTCTGGGGCCAACGTCCTGACTTTC
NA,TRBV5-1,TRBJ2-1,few,CASSLDPGMHNEQFF,TGCGCCAGCAGCTTGGACCCAGGGATGCACAATGAGCAGTTCTTC
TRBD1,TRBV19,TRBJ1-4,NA,CASSIKWDSFSKLFF,TGTGCCAGTAGTATTAAGTGGGACAGTTTTTCGAAACTGTTTTTT
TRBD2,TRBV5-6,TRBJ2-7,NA,CASSPTSGTIYEQYF,TGTGCCAGCAGCCCGACTAGCGGGACGATCTACGAGCAGTACTTC
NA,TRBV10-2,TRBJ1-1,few,CASRTGATLNTEAFF,TGCGCCAGCAGGACAGGAGCCACTTTGAACACTGAAGCTTTCTTT
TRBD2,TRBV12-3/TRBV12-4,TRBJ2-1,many,CASSVTSGRAVEQFF,TGTGCCAGCAGTGTTACTAGCGGGAGGGCCGTTGAGCAGTTCTTC
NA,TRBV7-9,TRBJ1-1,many,CASSLAGSQGRIEAFF,TGTGCCAGCAGCTTAGCGGGGTCCCAGGGGAGGATTGAAGCTTTCTTT
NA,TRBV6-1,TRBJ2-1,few,CASIRSGGDNEQFF,TGTGCCAGCATACGGTCAGGAGGGGACAATGAGCAGTTCTTC
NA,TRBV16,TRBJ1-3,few,CASSPSNRVGNTIYF,TGTGCCAGCAGCCCGTCAAATAGAGTCGGAAACACCATATATTTT
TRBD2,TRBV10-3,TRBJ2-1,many,CAIRSGTSGLSYNEQFF,TGTGCCATCAGGTCCGGGACTAGCGGGCTCTCCTACAATGAGCAGTTCTTC
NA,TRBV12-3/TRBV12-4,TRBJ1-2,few,CASSSTGIYGYTF,TGTGCCAGCAGTTCGACGGGGATCTATGGCTACACCTTC
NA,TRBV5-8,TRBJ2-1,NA,CASSWGGGSNEQFF,TGTGCCAGCAGCTGGGGGGGCGGGAGCAATGAGCAGTTCTTC
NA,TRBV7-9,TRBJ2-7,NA,CASSQTEFYEQYF,TGTGCCAGCAGCCAGACAGAGTTCTACGAGCAGTACTTC
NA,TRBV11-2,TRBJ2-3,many,CASTSQIRDTQYF,TGTGCCAGCACCTCCCAGATAAGAGATACGCAGTATTTT
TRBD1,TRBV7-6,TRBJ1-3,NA,CASSLLPGQGAVGNTIYF,TGTGCCAGCAGCTTACTACCCGGACAGGGGGCGGTTGGGAACACCATATATTTT
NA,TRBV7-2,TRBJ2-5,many,CASSSRGALGTQYF,TGTGCCAGCAGCTCCAGGGGAGCTTTGGGGACCCAGTACTTC
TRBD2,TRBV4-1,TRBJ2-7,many,CASSPVTSGLSYEQYF,TGCGCCAGCAGCCCGGTGACTAGCGGGCTCTCCTACGAGCAGTACTTC
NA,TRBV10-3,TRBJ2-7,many,CAISEPGIEQYF,TGTGCCATCAGTGAACCGGGGATCGAGCAGTACTTC
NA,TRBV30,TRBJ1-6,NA,CAWSVRQGGNSPLHF,TGTGCCTGGAGTGTACGTCAGGGCGGGAATTCACCCCTCCACTTT
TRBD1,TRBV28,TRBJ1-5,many,CASSLGTGGSNQPQHF,TGTGCCAGCAGTTTAGGGACAGGGGGCAGCAATCAGCCCCAGCATTTT
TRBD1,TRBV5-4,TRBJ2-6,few,CASAGQGSSGANVLTF,TGTGCCAGCGCCGGACAGGGGTCCTCTGGGGCCAACGTCCTGACTTTC